Each of the 27 T cell receptor beta chains below was sequenced from the same sample in a study of human T cells and chemical hapten exposure (dated by TCRdb to the early 2020s). What this sample's time point label stands for: patch test 2, 6 weeks after DPC sensitization. The intended sense of this specimen's treatment or condition label: therapeutic diphenylcyclopropenone sensitization with weekly scalp DPC. The library was obtained by RACE. Sequencing instrument: NextSeq 500. In-frame beta chains were kept once TCRdb had trimmed the public reads at Q25 with fastp and called clones with MiXCR. Every CDR3 protein is listed once, alongside the most common genes and DNA of its rows. The sample data list roughly 94,000 distinct CDR3 sequences, and 7.5% to 10% of these were observed just once. The ten largest clones represent more than 2% of the sample. The starting material was whole blood, obtained in connection with sensitization to the hapten diphenylcyclopropenone (DPC). These TCRs come from a woman between 40 and 50 years old with alopecia areata. Some clones in this sample may be carry-over from other donors' samples.

This clonotype came up many times. V and J are TRBV27 and TRBJ2-6; 9 nucleotides agree with TRBD1. J was trimmed by 9 bases and V by 5 bases; bases with no gene match: 8. Germline lookup yields CDR1 MNHEY and CDR2 SMNVEV (reference sequence). This CDR3 spans 15 amino acids. CDR3 loop: CASSHPGTGFNVLTF. In DNA, the CDR3 is TGTGCCAGCAGTCATCCCGGGACAGGGTTCAACGTCCTGACTTTC.

The sample holds a few counts of this clonotype. V and J are TRBV7-9 and TRBJ1-1; D call uncertain. The CDR3 runs 13 residues. Trimming stripped 2 bases from V and 6 bases from J, with 10 bases between. Germline V gene data show CDR1 as SEHNR and CDR2 as FQNEAQ (reference sequence). This chain's CDR3 is CASSLTGPPEAFF. CDR3 DNA sequence: TGTGCCAGCAGCTTAACGGGCCCGCCTGAAGCTTTCTTT.

A few counts support this clonotype. The V gene is TRBV6-2 or TRBV6-3, the J gene TRBJ2-4; TRBD2 is a possible D gene (5 bases). V gave up 5 bases and J gave up 0 bases, with 11 bases separating them. The CDR3 loop spans 15 amino acids. Germline V gene sequence: CDR1 MNHEY, CDR2 SVGEGT. The CDR3 region is CASSLRGLAKNIQYF. Written as DNA, the CDR3 is TGTGCCAGCAGTCTCCGAGGGTTAGCCAAAAACATTCAGTACTTC.

This clonotype was observed at least ten times. The V and J genes are TRBV7-9 and TRBJ2-5; perhaps TRBD2 as D (5 bases). The germline CDR1 and CDR2 sequences are SEHNR and FQNEAQ (reference sequence). The CDR3 length is 14 residues. Trimming pared 1 base from V and 6 bases from J, leaving 12 bases between. CDR3: CASSLGTADQTQYF. As DNA, the CDR3 is TGTGCCAGCAGCTTAGGGACTGCAGACCAGACCCAGTACTTC.

The chain combines TRBV5-8 with TRBJ1-5, with D unclear. Deletions cut 4 bases from V and 12 bases from J, with 2 bases between. Germline-derived CDR1 and CDR2 are SGHTS and YDEGEE. The CDR3 spans 8 residues. The CDR3 DNA sequence: TGTGCCAGCAGCCTCCAGCATTTT. This gives the protein CASSLQHF.

The chain combines TRBV4-1 with TRBJ2-6, with 7 bases matching TRBD1. The CDR3 totals 19 residues. Losses at the gene ends were 0 bases for V and 0 bases for J; bases not matched to a gene: 8. Germline V gene lookup returns CDR1 MGHRA and CDR2 YSYEKL. The CDR3 sequence: CASSQDGDRISSGANVLTF. In DNA form, the CDR3 reads TGCGCCAGCAGCCAAGATGGGGACAGAATAAGCTCTGGGGCCAACGTCCTGACTTTC.

This clonotype was counted at least ten times. V gene TRBV29-1 combines with J gene TRBJ2-5; the D is unclear. There are 12 residues in the CDR3. Between the trimmed V and J ends, which lost 4 bases and 1 base, there was a span of 7 bases. Looked up from germline, CDR1 is SQVTM and CDR2 is ANQGSEA. The DNA of the CDR3 is TGCAGCGTTGGGACGGTCCAAGAGACCCAGTACTTC. Amino acids: CSVGTVQETQYF.

This clonotype was counted only a few times. The chain couples TRBV29-1 to TRBJ1-1; D remains ambiguous. Deletions cut 4 bases from V and 11 bases from J, with 14 bases between. Germline V lookup: CDR1 SQVTM, CDR2 ANQGSEA. The CDR3 is 11 residues long. The CDR3 is CSVASEVLAFF. In nucleotides, the CDR3 is TGCAGCGTTGCATCGGAGGTGCTGGCTTTCTTT. Full variable domain (remainder filled in from reference TRBV29-1 and TRBJ1-1): SAVISQKPSRDICQRGTSLTIQCQVDSQVTMMFWYRQQPGQSLTLIATANQGSEATYESGFVIDKFPISRPNLTFSTLTVSNMSPEDSSIYLCSVASEVLAFFGQGTRLTVV.

In its sample, this clonotype was seen many times. This chain links TRBV12-3 or TRBV12-4 with TRBJ2-1; D remains ambiguous. The CDR3 totals 14 residues. The V and J ends lost 8 bases and 5 bases respectively, with 16 bases between them. This CDR3 is CASRYGRKNNEQFF. DNA of the CDR3: TGTGCCAGCCGATATGGACGGAAGAACAATGAGCAGTTCTTC.

Here the CDR3 DNA reads TGTGCCAGCAGTTATTCGGCGGGGGGGCAGGGCTACGAGCAGTACTTC. Translation: CASSYSAGGQGYEQYF. The chain combines TRBV6-5 with TRBJ2-7, with TRBD2 matching 9 bases. The CDR3 is 16 amino acids. Germline values: CDR1 MNHEY, CDR2 SVGAGI. The V and J ends lost 3 bases and 3 bases, in that order; junction bases with no gene match: 9.

This clonotype was seen at least ten times. The chain couples TRBV2 to TRBJ2-7; D remains unclear. V was pared by 5 bases and J by 4 bases, with 15 bases between. Per germline, CDR1 SNHLY and CDR2 FYNNEI. This CDR3 has 14 residues. DNA for the CDR3: TGTGCCAGCAGTAACCCCCCGGCCATTTACGAGCAGTACTTC. It codes for CASSNPPAIYEQYF.

The V call is TRBV6-6, the J call TRBJ2-1; maybe TRBD2 (6 bases). In germline, CDR1 is MNHNY, CDR2 SVGAGI (reference sequence). Trimming took 0 bases from V and 14 from J, leaving 17 bases between them. The CDR3 extends over 14 amino acids. This CDR3 is CASSYSGGERVEFF. Here the CDR3 DNA reads TGTGCCAGCAGTTACTCCGGAGGGGAAAGGGTCGAGTTCTTC.

This clonotype was counted only a few times. CDR3: CASSLAPTGFRETQYF. CDR3 nucleotides: TGTGCCAGCAGCTTAGCGCCGACAGGCTTCCGAGAGACCCAGTACTTC. The chain is built from TRBV7-2 and TRBJ2-5; TRBD1 might be the D (6 bases). The CDR3 sequence is 16 residues long. V gave up 0 bases and J gave up 4 bases, with 15 bases separating them. Per the germline V gene, CDR1 is SGHTA and CDR2 is FQGNSA. The variable domain in full, with the rest retrieved from reference TRBV7-2 and TRBJ2-5, is GAGVSQSPSNKVTEKGKDVELRCDPISGHTALYWYRQSLGQGLEFLIYFQGNSAPDKSGLPSDRFSAERTGGSVSTLTIQRTQQEDSAVYLCASSLAPTGFRETQYFGPGTRLLVL.

This clonotype was observed many times. V and J are TRBV11-2 and TRBJ1-4; no clear D. Germline CDR1 and CDR2: SGHAT and FQNNGV. This CDR3 region has 16 residues. The ends were cut back, 5 bases at V and 0 bases at J, with 13 bases in the middle. The CDR3 here is CASSRELTATNEKLFF. As DNA, the CDR3 is TGTGCCAGCAGCCGTGAATTGACCGCAACTAATGAAAAACTGTTTTTT. The full variable domain, in which reference TRBV11-2 and TRBJ1-4 provide the parts outside the CDR3, is EAGVAQSPRYKIIEKRQSVAFWCNPISGHATLYWYQQILGQGPKLLIQFQNNGVVDDSQLPKDRFSAERLKGVDSTLKIQPAKLEDSAVYLCASSRELTATNEKLFFGSGTQLSVL.

V is TRBV4-1 and J is TRBJ2-3, with D hard to call. V lost 1 base and J lost 4, with 3 bases in between. This CDR3 has 12 residues. Germline V CDR1 and CDR2: MGHRA, YSYEKL. CDR3 region: CASSQVADTQYF. CDR3 bases: TGCGCCAGCAGCCAAGTTGCAGATACGCAGTATTTT.

For the CDR3, the DNA is TGTGCCAGCAGTTCCACACCCCACAGGGAAGAGACCCAGTACTTC. Its protein product is CASSSTPHREETQYF. The chain uses TRBV27 and TRBJ2-5; a possible D gene is TRBD1 (6 bases). Germline CDR1 and CDR2: MNHEY and SMNVEV (reference sequence). The CDR3 spans 15 residues. The ends were cut back, 4 bases at V and 3 bases at J, with 15 bases in the middle.

CDR3 in DNA: TGTGCCAGCAGCTTGGATTCCGGGGCTTCCATCGGGTATGGCTACACCTTC. Translated: CASSLDSGASIGYGYTF. The rearrangement links TRBV5-5 to TRBJ1-2; D may be TRBD1 (5 bases). CDR1 SGHKS and CDR2 YYEKEE come from the germline V gene (reference sequence). The CDR3 runs 17 residues. Trimming took 0 bases from V and 5 from J, leaving 20 bases between them. Full variable domain (missing parts from reference TRBV5-5 and TRBJ1-2): DAGVTQSPTHLIKTRGQQVTLRCSPISGHKSVSWYQQVLGQGPQFIFQYYEKEERGRGNFPDRFSARQFPNYSSELNVNALLLGDSALYLCASSLDSGASIGYGYTFGSGTRLTVV.

This clonotype was seen at least ten times. The chain couples TRBV6-6 to TRBJ1-4; 7 bases are a match to TRBD1. V shed 0 bases, J shed 5 bases, and the junction held 3 bases outside the gene matches. The CDR3 has 15 residues. CDR1 and CDR2 (germline): MNHNY, SVGAGI (reference sequence). The CDR3 nucleotides are TGTGCCAGCAGTTACTCATACAGGGGAAATGAAAAACTGTTTTTT. Translating it yields CASSYSYRGNEKLFF.

Many counts were recorded for this clonotype. The V and J genes are TRBV4-2 and TRBJ2-7; D unclear. This CDR3 is 13 amino acids long. The germline V gene has CDR1 LGHNA and CDR2 YNFKEQ. With 4 bases removed from V and 5 bases from J, the gap between germline ends came to 12 bases. In DNA form, the CDR3 reads TGTGCCAGCAGCCCTTCTAGATCTAACGAGCAGTACTTC. Protein product: CASSPSRSNEQYF.

Note on this clonotype: With a much larger clone just one base away, this may be a read error. The V and J genes are TRBV9 and TRBJ2-2; 8 bases align to TRBD1. V shed 3 bases, J shed 4 bases, and the junction held 2 bases outside the gene matches. CDR1 and CDR2 (germline): SGDLS, YYNGEE. There are 14 residues in the CDR3. The chain's CDR3 is CASSATGATGELFF. In DNA, the CDR3 is TGTGCCAGCAGCGCGACAGGGGCCACCGGGGAGCTGTTTTTT.

This chain connects TRBV29-1 to TRBJ2-7; a weak D match, TRBD1 (5 bases). Trimming cost V 7 bases and J 4 bases, with 14 bases left between them. This CDR3 is built from 12 residues. The germline V gene has CDR1 SQVTM and CDR2 ANQGSEA. DNA of the CDR3: TGCAGCGCACTGATTCAGGGTTACGAGCAGTACTTC. Its protein is CSALIQGYEQYF.

This clonotype was seen at least ten times. The V gene is TRBV9, the J gene TRBJ2-7; D gene unclear. Trimming pared 0 bases from V and 3 bases from J, leaving 7 bases between. CDR1 is SGDLS, CDR2 YYNGEE, per germline. The CDR3 spans 13 residues. The CDR3 DNA reads as TGTGCCAGCAGCGTAGGACCCGACTACGAGCAGTACTTC. The encoded protein is CASSVGPDYEQYF. Based on the CDR3 plus reference TRBV9 and TRBJ2-7, the full variable domain is DSGVTQTPKHLITATGQRVTLRCSPRSGDLSVYWYQQSLDQGLQFLIQYYNGEERAKGNILERFSAQQFPDLHSELNLSSLELGDSALYFCASSVGPDYEQYFGPGTRLTVT.

This clonotype was observed a handful of times. This chain uses TRBV18 with TRBJ2-5, with TRBD1 matching 7 bases. CDR1 is KGHSH, CDR2 LQKENI, per germline. The V gene end was trimmed by 0 bases and the J gene end by 7 bases; junction bases not matched to a gene: 8. This CDR3 comprises 15 residues. For the CDR3, the DNA is TGTGCCAGCTCACCACCGTCGACAGGGCCAGGGACCCAGTACTTC. Its translation: CASSPPSTGPGTQYF. The full variable domain, its missing parts supplied by reference TRBV18 and TRBJ2-5, is NAGVMQNPRHLVRRRGQEARLRCSPMKGHSHVYWYRQLPEEGLKFMVYLQKENIIDESGMPKERFSAEFPKEGPSILRIQQVVRGDSAAYFCASSPPSTGPGTQYFGPGTRLLVL.

This clonotype was counted ten times or more. The chain employs TRBV4-1 and TRBJ2-5; TRBD1 matches 9 bases. CDR3 length: 15 amino acids. Looked up from germline, CDR1 is MGHRA and CDR2 is YSYEKL. J gave up 4 bases and V 0 bases, and 3 bases lay outside the gene matches. CDR3 loop: CASSQDQTGGETQYF. Written as DNA, the CDR3 is TGCGCCAGCAGCCAAGATCAGACAGGGGGAGAGACCCAGTACTTC.

This clonotype was observed at least ten times. The chain has TRBV2 and TRBJ2-1; TRBD1 matches at 8 bases. The CDR3 spans 13 residues. Unmatched junction bases numbered 5, after V lost 4 bases and J lost 9 bases. Germline loops: CDR1 SNHLY, CDR2 FYNNEI. CDR3 nucleotides: TGTGCCAGCAGTGGGACAGGGCATGTTGAGCAGTTCTTC. Its protein is CASSGTGHVEQFF.

This clonotype has ten or more counts. This sequence joins TRBV28 and TRBJ1-1; D call uncertain. The CDR3 has 16 amino acids. V was pared by 7 bases and J by 4 bases, with 22 bases between. The germline V gene has CDR1 MDHEN and CDR2 SYDVKM. As DNA, the CDR3 is TGTGCCAGCAAAGGGAGGCCAGGAACGAGTGGCACTGAAGCTTTCTTT. Amino acids: CASKGRPGTSGTEAFF.

This clonotype was detected ten times or more. This sequence joins TRBV6-2 or TRBV6-3 and TRBJ1-5; no clear D. With 1 base removed from V and 4 bases from J, the gap between germline ends came to 11 bases. Germline-derived CDR1 and CDR2 are MNHEY and SVGEGT. The CDR3 covers 15 residues. This CDR3 is CASSYFRGPNQPQHF. CDR3 sequence (DNA): TGTGCCAGCAGTTACTTCCGGGGTCCTAATCAGCCCCAGCATTTT.